Reported below is one T cell receptor beta chain. The antigen is not known. Alongside a J-beta primer mix, a sample-barcoded 5' primer served in a second PCR lasting about 7 to 11 cycles. TCRdb passed the 5' RACE reads through MiXCR, listing each CDR3 protein once. The table includes about 2 million distinct CDR3 sequences, 49% detected once. Around 9.5 milliliters of peripheral blood were drawn from each donor. The data originate from a study of blood T cells in healthy people across ages. The germline V and J ends were trimmed by 5 bases and 0 bases, with 14 bases remaining between them. This CDR3 spans 16 amino acids. CDR1 and CDR2 from the germline V gene are PRHDT and FYEKMQ (reference sequence). General study results and limits: TCR beta diversity correlated strongly with naive T cell percentage. Getting older went along with TCR beta diversity per million T cells dropping roughly linearly. When set beside aged donors, long-lived donors presented more naive CD4+ cells and higher diversity.

The source of this sequence is a middle-aged woman in good health. Sequencing was performed on blood. The rearrangement links TRBV13 to TRBJ2-1, with D possibly TRBD1 on 6 matching bases. Here the CDR3 reads CASSPPGDISYNEQFF. In nucleotides, the CDR3 is TGTGCCAGCAGCCCCCCAGGGGACATCTCCTACAATGAGCAGTTCTTC.